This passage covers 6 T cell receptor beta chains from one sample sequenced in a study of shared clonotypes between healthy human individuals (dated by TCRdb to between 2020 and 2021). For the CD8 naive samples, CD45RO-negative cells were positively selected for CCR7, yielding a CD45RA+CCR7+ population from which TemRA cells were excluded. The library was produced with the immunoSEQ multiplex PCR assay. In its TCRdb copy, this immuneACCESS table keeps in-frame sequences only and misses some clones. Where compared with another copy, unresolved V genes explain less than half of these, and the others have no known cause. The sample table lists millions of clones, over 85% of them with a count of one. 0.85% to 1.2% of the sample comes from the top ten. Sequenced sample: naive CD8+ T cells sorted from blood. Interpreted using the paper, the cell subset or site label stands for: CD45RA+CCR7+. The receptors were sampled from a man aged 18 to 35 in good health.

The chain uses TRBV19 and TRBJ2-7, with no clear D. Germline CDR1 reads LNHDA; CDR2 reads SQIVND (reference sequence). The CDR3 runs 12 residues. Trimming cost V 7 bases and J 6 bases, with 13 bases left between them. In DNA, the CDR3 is TGTGCCAGTATCTCACGAGGTGGCGAGCAGTACTTC. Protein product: CASISRGGEQYF.

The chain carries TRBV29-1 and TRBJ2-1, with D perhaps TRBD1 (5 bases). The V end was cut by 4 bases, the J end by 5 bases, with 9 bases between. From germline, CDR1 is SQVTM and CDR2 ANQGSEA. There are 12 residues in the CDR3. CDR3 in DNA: TGCAGCGTTGCACAGGCCCACAATGAGCAGTTCTTC. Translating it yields CSVAQAHNEQFF.

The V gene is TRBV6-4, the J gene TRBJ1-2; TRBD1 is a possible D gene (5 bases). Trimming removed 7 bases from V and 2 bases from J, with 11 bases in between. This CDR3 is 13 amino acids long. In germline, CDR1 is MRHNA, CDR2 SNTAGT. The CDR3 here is CASKKQENYGYTF. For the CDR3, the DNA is TGTGCCAGCAAGAAACAGGAGAACTATGGCTACACCTTC.

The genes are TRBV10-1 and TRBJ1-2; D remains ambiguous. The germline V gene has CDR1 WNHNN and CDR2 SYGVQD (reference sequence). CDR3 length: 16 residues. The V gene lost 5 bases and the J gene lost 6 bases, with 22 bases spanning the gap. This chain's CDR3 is CASSPNRFGSGDGYTF. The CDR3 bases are TGCGCCAGCAGTCCAAATCGGTTCGGGAGCGGGGATGGCTACACCTTC.

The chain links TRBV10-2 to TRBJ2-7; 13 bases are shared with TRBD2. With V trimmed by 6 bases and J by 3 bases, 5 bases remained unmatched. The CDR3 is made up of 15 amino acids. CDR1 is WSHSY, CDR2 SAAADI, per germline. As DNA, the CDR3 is TGCGCCAGCAGCCTCACTAGCGGGGGGGACTACGAGCAGTACTTC. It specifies CASSLTSGGDYEQYF.

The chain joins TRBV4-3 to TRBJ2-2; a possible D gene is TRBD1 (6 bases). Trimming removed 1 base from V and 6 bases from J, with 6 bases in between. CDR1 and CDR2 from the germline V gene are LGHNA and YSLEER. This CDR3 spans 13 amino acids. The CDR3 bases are TGCGCCAGCAGCCAAGCAGGGGCCGGGGAGCTGTTTTTT. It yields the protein CASSQAGAGELFF.